This TCR beta chain was profiled in a study of cytomegalovirus exposure and HLA in healthy donors. The study's findings and limits: With later analysis, a missense DCLRE1C variant became linked to TCR beta V- and J-gene trimming. As confirmed in vitro, a few CMV-associated chains were specific for CMV antigens. Despite most TCR sequences being rare, some public TCRs occurred in many donors.

On this clone: No antigen is known for it.

Germline V gene data show CDR1 as SGHTA and CDR2 as FQGNSA. With 2 bases removed from V and 4 bases from J, the gap between germline ends came to 10 bases. CDR3 length: 14 residues. Researchers ran the PCR with 60 Vbeta and 13 Jbeta primers. Clones were read by immunoSEQ multiplex PCR, and TCRdb kept only the in-frame ones, dropping some. The sample comprises under 150,000 clones, 65% to 80% of which are singletons, and 1.5% rests with the top ten. This clonotype was obtained from a woman aged 18-29 years in good health and CMV-seronegative. V is TRBV7-2 and J is TRBJ2-3; no clear D. The sample comprised PBMCs. The CDR3 sequence is CASSLQRLSDTQYF. Here the CDR3 DNA reads TGTGCCAGCAGCTTACAACGGTTGTCAGATACGCAGTATTTT.